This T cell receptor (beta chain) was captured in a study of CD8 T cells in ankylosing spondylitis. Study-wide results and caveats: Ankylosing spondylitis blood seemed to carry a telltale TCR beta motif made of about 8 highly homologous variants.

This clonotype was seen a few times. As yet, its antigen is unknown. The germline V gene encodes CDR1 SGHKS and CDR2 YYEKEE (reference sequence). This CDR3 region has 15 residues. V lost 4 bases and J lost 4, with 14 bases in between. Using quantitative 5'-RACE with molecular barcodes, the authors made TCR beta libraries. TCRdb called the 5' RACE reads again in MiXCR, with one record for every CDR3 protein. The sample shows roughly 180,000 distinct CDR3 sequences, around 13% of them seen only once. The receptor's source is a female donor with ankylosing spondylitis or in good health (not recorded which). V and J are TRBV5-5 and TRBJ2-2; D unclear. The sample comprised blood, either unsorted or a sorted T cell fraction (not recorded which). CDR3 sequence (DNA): TGTGCCAGCAGCACCTCCTCAGAGCTCACCGGGGAGCTGTTTTTT. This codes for CASSTSSELTGELFF.